A selection of T cell receptor beta chains follows, all from one sample in a study of T cell responses to AZD1222 COVID-19 vaccine. Profiling relied on immunoSEQ multiplex PCR, and the TCRdb table lists in-frame clones only, not all of them. The sample consists of about 110,000 clones, approximately 87% of them appearing once. The material sequenced was peripheral blood, taken 28 days after the second AZD1222 dose. These receptors were obtained from an adult who received the AZD1222 COVID-19 vaccine. Each CDR3 is given with its conserved first and last residue. Each record gives: V gene, J gene, clone size, D gene, CDR3 DNA, CDR3 protein. A D gene is named only where the DNA matches it firmly. Some rows mark clone size as missing; the rest say once, few, many or name a class of expanded clone.

v_gene: TRBV18; j_gene: TRBJ1-5; abundance: -; d_gene: -; CDR3nt: TGTGCCAGCTCACCACCAGGGAATCAGCCCCAGCATTTT; CDR3aa: CASSPPGNQPQHF
v_gene: TRBV5-1; j_gene: TRBJ2-5; abundance: once; d_gene: TRBD2; CDR3nt: TGCGCCAGCAGCTTGAGCCCTAGCGGGGGGCAAGAGACCCAGTACTTC; CDR3aa: CASSLSPSGGQETQYF
v_gene: TRBV6-4; j_gene: TRBJ2-1; abundance: -; d_gene: TRBD2; CDR3nt: TGTGCCAGCAGTGACCGCGCGGGAGGGAACAATGAGCAGTTCTTC; CDR3aa: CASSDRAGGNNEQFF
v_gene: TRBV3-1/TRBV3-2; j_gene: TRBJ1-1; abundance: few; d_gene: -; CDR3nt: TGTGCCAGCAGTGCTAACAGGGAGTTGAGGAACACTGAAGCTTTCTTT; CDR3aa: CASSANRELRNTEAFF
v_gene: TRBV19; j_gene: TRBJ1-6; abundance: few; d_gene: -; CDR3nt: TGTGCCAGTAGTGTCGACAGGACTCCCAATTCACCCCTCCACTTT; CDR3aa: CASSVDRTPNSPLHF
v_gene: TRBV3-1/TRBV3-2; j_gene: TRBJ2-5; abundance: -; d_gene: -; CDR3nt: TGTGCCAGCAGCCAAGCCCCAGGGACCCTGATAGGGGAGACCCAGTACTTC; CDR3aa: CASSQAPGTLIGETQYF
v_gene: TRBV5-1; j_gene: TRBJ2-7; abundance: -; d_gene: TRBD1; CDR3nt: TGCGCCAGCAGAGGACAGGGAGGCTACGAGCAGTACTTC; CDR3aa: CASRGQGGYEQYF
v_gene: TRBV6-5; j_gene: TRBJ2-1; abundance: -; d_gene: -; CDR3nt: TGTGCCAGTAGCAAGGGGGTATACAATGAGCAGTTCTTC; CDR3aa: CASSKGVYNEQFF
v_gene: TRBV18; j_gene: TRBJ2-7; abundance: -; d_gene: -; CDR3nt: TGTGCCAGCTCACCTCGGGATCCCGTCGTCTACGAGCAGTACTTC; CDR3aa: CASSPRDPVVYEQYF
v_gene: TRBV19; j_gene: TRBJ2-1; abundance: -; d_gene: -; CDR3nt: TGTGCCAGTAGTATAACAAGGGGTTGGCGATACAATGAGCAGTTCTTC; CDR3aa: CASSITRGWRYNEQFF
v_gene: TRBV19; j_gene: TRBJ2-1; abundance: -; d_gene: TRBD2; CDR3nt: TGTGCCAGTAGTAGGGGACTAGCGGGCCAGTACAATGAGCAGTTCTTC; CDR3aa: CASSRGLAGQYNEQFF
v_gene: TRBV7-3; j_gene: TRBJ2-3; abundance: -; d_gene: TRBD2; CDR3nt: TGTGCCAGCAGCTTAGTCCCGACTAGCGGGACAGATACGCAGTATTTT; CDR3aa: CASSLVPTSGTDTQYF
v_gene: TRBV27; j_gene: TRBJ1-2; abundance: -; d_gene: -; CDR3nt: TGTGCCAGCAGTTTTCGCGCAAGGGGAGGCTACACCTTC; CDR3aa: CASSFRARGGYTF
v_gene: TRBV19; j_gene: TRBJ1-1; abundance: -; d_gene: -; CDR3nt: TGTGCCAGTAGTGAACCGGGACGGACGTCCGCTGAAGCTTTCTTT; CDR3aa: CASSEPGRTSAEAFF
v_gene: TRBV18; j_gene: TRBJ1-6; abundance: -; d_gene: -; CDR3nt: TGTGCCAGCTCGTCTGCCAGGTATTCACCCCTCCACTTT; CDR3aa: CASSSARYSPLHF
v_gene: TRBV6-5; j_gene: TRBJ1-3; abundance: -; d_gene: -; CDR3nt: TGTGCCAGCACTCGAACGGGAAACACCATATATTTT; CDR3aa: CASTRTGNTIYF
v_gene: TRBV6-2/TRBV6-3; j_gene: TRBJ2-1; abundance: few; d_gene: -; CDR3nt: TGTGCCAGCAGCAAAACAGGGAACGAGCAGTTCTTC; CDR3aa: CASSKTGNEQFF
v_gene: TRBV5-6; j_gene: TRBJ1-2; abundance: -; d_gene: TRBD1; CDR3nt: TGTGCCAGCAGAAAGGGACAGGGGTGGATCTATGGCTACACCTTC; CDR3aa: CASRKGQGWIYGYTF
v_gene: TRBV28; j_gene: TRBJ2-2; abundance: -; d_gene: -; CDR3nt: TGTGCCACCAGACTCTCCAACACCGGGGAGCTGTTTTTT; CDR3aa: CATRLSNTGELFF
v_gene: TRBV7-3; j_gene: TRBJ2-3; abundance: -; d_gene: TRBD2; CDR3nt: TGTGCCAGCAGCTTGGGGGGGACGAGCACAGATACGCAGTATTTT; CDR3aa: CASSLGGTSTDTQYF
v_gene: TRBV18; j_gene: TRBJ2-2; abundance: -; d_gene: TRBD2; CDR3nt: TGTGCCAGCTCACCTCCCGGGACTAGCGCCGGGGAGCTGTTTTTT; CDR3aa: CASSPPGTSAGELFF
v_gene: TRBV25-1; j_gene: TRBJ2-1; abundance: -; d_gene: -; CDR3nt: TGTGCCAGCAGTGAGTACAATGAGCAGTTCTTC; CDR3aa: CASSEYNEQFF
v_gene: TRBV25-1; j_gene: TRBJ2-5; abundance: -; d_gene: TRBD1; CDR3nt: TGTGCCAGCAGTGGAAGGGACAGGGGGGAGACCCAGTACTTC; CDR3aa: CASSGRDRGETQYF
v_gene: TRBV7-9; j_gene: TRBJ2-7; abundance: -; d_gene: -; CDR3nt: TGTGCCAGCAGCCTAGTGAACTACGAGCAGTACTTC; CDR3aa: CASSLVNYEQYF
v_gene: TRBV9; j_gene: TRBJ1-1; abundance: -; d_gene: -; CDR3nt: TGTGCCAGCAGCGTAGGGGTCGGAGGGATAATGAACACTGAAGCTTTCTTT; CDR3aa: CASSVGVGGIMNTEAFF
v_gene: TRBV14; j_gene: TRBJ1-1; abundance: -; d_gene: -; CDR3nt: TGTGCCAGCAGCCAAGTGGTTACTGGTTTCTTT; CDR3aa: CASSQVVTGFF
v_gene: TRBV3-1/TRBV3-2; j_gene: TRBJ2-6; abundance: -; d_gene: TRBD2; CDR3nt: TGTGCCAGCAGCCAAGAGTCGAGGCTAGCGGGGTTCCCGAACTCTGGGGCCAACGTCCTGACTTTC; CDR3aa: CASSQESRLAGFPNSGANVLTF
v_gene: TRBV6-2/TRBV6-3; j_gene: TRBJ2-2; abundance: -; d_gene: TRBD2; CDR3nt: TGTGCCAGCAGTGGACTAGCGGGGTTAGTCGGGGAGCTGTTTTTT; CDR3aa: CASSGLAGLVGELFF
v_gene: TRBV27; j_gene: TRBJ2-1; abundance: -; d_gene: -; CDR3nt: TGTGCCAGCAGTCTTTCAGTGGTGGGAAACAATGAGCAGTTCTTC; CDR3aa: CASSLSVVGNNEQFF
v_gene: TRBV6-5; j_gene: TRBJ1-2; abundance: -; d_gene: -; CDR3nt: TGTGCCAGCAGTTACGGCAGCCCAAAGGGCTATGGCTACACCTTC; CDR3aa: CASSYGSPKGYGYTF
v_gene: TRBV28; j_gene: TRBJ1-5; abundance: -; d_gene: -; CDR3nt: TGTGCCAGCAGTCGCCTTGTCGGGATGGGCAATCAGCCCCAGCATTTT; CDR3aa: CASSRLVGMGNQPQHF
v_gene: TRBV15; j_gene: TRBJ1-2; abundance: -; d_gene: TRBD1; CDR3nt: TGTGCCACCTCCGGACAGGTGGGCTATGGCTACACCTTC; CDR3aa: CATSGQVGYGYTF
v_gene: TRBV14; j_gene: TRBJ2-3; abundance: -; d_gene: -; CDR3nt: TGTGCCAGCAGCCTACTCGGGGCCACGCCGGGTACGCAGTATTTT; CDR3aa: CASSLLGATPGTQYF
v_gene: TRBV28; j_gene: TRBJ1-5; abundance: -; d_gene: TRBD1; CDR3nt: TGTGCCAGCACCATGCCATGGGACAGGGGGTTCGTACAGCCCCAGCATTTT; CDR3aa: CASTMPWDRGFVQPQHF
v_gene: TRBV2; j_gene: TRBJ2-3; abundance: few; d_gene: -; CDR3nt: TGTGCCAGCAGTGAGAACCTTAACACAGATACGCAGTATTTT; CDR3aa: CASSENLNTDTQYF
v_gene: TRBV30; j_gene: TRBJ2-7; abundance: -; d_gene: TRBD1; CDR3nt: TGTGCCTGGAATGAAATTGAACAGGGGGTCGGCGAGCAGTACTTC; CDR3aa: CAWNEIEQGVGEQYF
v_gene: TRBV9; j_gene: TRBJ1-5; abundance: -; d_gene: TRBD1; CDR3nt: TGTGCCAGCAGTCCCAGGGGGAATCAGCCCCAGCATTTT; CDR3aa: CASSPRGNQPQHF
v_gene: TRBV24-1; j_gene: TRBJ2-1; abundance: -; d_gene: -; CDR3nt: TGTGCCACCAGTGATTCGGGCCCATTAGACAATGAGCAGTTCTTC; CDR3aa: CATSDSGPLDNEQFF
v_gene: TRBV5-1; j_gene: TRBJ1-1; abundance: -; d_gene: TRBD1; CDR3nt: TGCGCCAGCAGCAGGCAGGGGGGCGAGATTATCACTGAAGCTTTCTTT; CDR3aa: CASSRQGGEIITEAFF
v_gene: TRBV6-5; j_gene: TRBJ1-1; abundance: many; d_gene: TRBD1; CDR3nt: TGTGCCAGCAGTTCACAGGGGGAGGGGGCCACTGAAGCTTTCTTT; CDR3aa: CASSSQGEGATEAFF
v_gene: TRBV6-2/TRBV6-3; j_gene: TRBJ1-2; abundance: once; d_gene: -; CDR3nt: TGTGCCAGCAGTCCATCATCCCGTGGCTACACCTTC; CDR3aa: CASSPSSRGYTF
v_gene: TRBV20-1; j_gene: TRBJ1-1; abundance: few; d_gene: -; CDR3nt: TGCAGTGCTAGTGTAGGGAGCGCTGAAGCTTTCTTT; CDR3aa: CSASVGSAEAFF
v_gene: TRBV12-3/TRBV12-4; j_gene: TRBJ2-3; abundance: -; d_gene: -; CDR3nt: TGTGCCAGCAGCCAAGTATACACAGATACGCAGTATTTT; CDR3aa: CASSQVYTDTQYF
v_gene: TRBV7-7; j_gene: TRBJ2-3; abundance: once; d_gene: -; CDR3nt: TGTGCCAGCAGCTGGGGTAGCGGACTCACAGATACGCAGTATTTT; CDR3aa: CASSWGSGLTDTQYF
v_gene: TRBV7-2; j_gene: TRBJ1-2; abundance: -; d_gene: -; CDR3nt: TGTGCCAGCAGCTCCACCGGGAACTACTATGGCTACACCTTC; CDR3aa: CASSSTGNYYGYTF
v_gene: TRBV6-5; j_gene: TRBJ1-6; abundance: -; d_gene: -; CDR3nt: TGTGCCAGCAGTTACTCGACGTCCTCACCCCTCCACTTT; CDR3aa: CASSYSTSSPLHF
v_gene: TRBV6-1; j_gene: TRBJ1-5; abundance: -; d_gene: TRBD1; CDR3nt: TGTGCCAGCAGTGAAGATGGACAGGACCACCAGCCCCAGCATTTT; CDR3aa: CASSEDGQDHQPQHF
v_gene: TRBV5-5; j_gene: TRBJ2-5; abundance: -; d_gene: -; CDR3nt: TGTGCCAGCAGCTCGAAAGAGACCCAGTACTTC; CDR3aa: CASSSKETQYF
v_gene: TRBV19; j_gene: TRBJ1-2; abundance: -; d_gene: TRBD1; CDR3nt: TGTGCCAGTAGATCACGGGACAGGGGGCGCAGTTATGGCTACACCTTC; CDR3aa: CASRSRDRGRSYGYTF
v_gene: TRBV19; j_gene: TRBJ2-2; abundance: -; d_gene: -; CDR3nt: TGTGCCAGTAGTCTGGGGAACACCGGGGAGCTGTTTTTT; CDR3aa: CASSLGNTGELFF
v_gene: TRBV7-9; j_gene: TRBJ1-3; abundance: -; d_gene: -; CDR3nt: TGTGCCAGCAGCTTCGGGAGGAGTGATGGAAACACCATATATTTT; CDR3aa: CASSFGRSDGNTIYF
v_gene: TRBV5-8; j_gene: TRBJ2-3; abundance: -; d_gene: -; CDR3nt: TGTGCCAGCAGCTCGTTAGCGGATACGCAGTATTTT; CDR3aa: CASSSLADTQYF
v_gene: TRBV15; j_gene: TRBJ1-2; abundance: -; d_gene: -; CDR3nt: TGTGCCACCAGCAGTCGAGGGAGGGCCGAGATCCATGGCTACACCTTC; CDR3aa: CATSSRGRAEIHGYTF